These T cell receptor beta chains were read from a single sample in a study of identical twins. TCRdb itself ran the 5' RACE reads through MiXCR, one entry per CDR3 protein. The sample has more than 1.5 million distinct CDR3 sequences, around a third seen once. The sample consisted of cord blood. Receptor source: a newborn girl in good health. The CDR3 runs from the conserved cysteine through the conserved F or W. Size is omitted from some rows. Given values are once, few, many or a class for expanded clones.

cdr3_length | v_call | clone_size | cdr3_aa
13 | TRBV2 | - | CASSAAAPGGYTF
10 | TRBV9 | many | CASSEEDYTF
13 | TRBV9 | few | CASSGQVGATQYF
15 | TRBV11-2 | - | CASSLLSGRVETQFF
12 | TRBV20-1 | - | CSAARSADTQYF
16 | TRBV7-2 | - | CASSLAHGRINYGYTF
12 | TRBV12-3/TRBV12-4 | few | CASSLFWGGQFF
20 | TRBV20-1 | - | CSARLPTYLAGGPRGNEQYF
15 | TRBV9 | - | CASSVGWWGSNEQFF
15 | TRBV7-2 | - | CASSPQAGSGETQYF
15 | TRBV20-1 | few | CSARIGTSGTDTQYF
17 | TRBV7-8 | - | CASSLSRLAGGQETQYF
14 | TRBV28 | - | CASSLCGPDQPQHF
15 | TRBV24-1 | - | CATSDLGILGDEQFF
11 | TRBV30 | - | CAWSPINEQYF
15 | TRBV6-6 | few | CASRSGTGGFNEQYF
14 | TRBV20-1 | - | CSARLAGYSYEQYF
14 | TRBV11-2 | - | CASSLDLRGNEQFF
16 | TRBV7-9 | few | CASSGRTGKSKNIQYF
13 | TRBV5-5 | - | CASSSLPETEAFF
17 | TRBV20-1 | few | CSAPGLAGPPPYNEQFF
14 | TRBV7-9 | few | CASSMAGRHEKLFF
16 | TRBV20-1 | few | CSARDPLAGDHDEQYF
15 | TRBV2 | - | CASSDDTSGYNEQYF
15 | TRBV27 | - | CASSFLQWGNNEQFF
15 | TRBV4-2 | few | CASSQGGSGRYEQYF
16 | TRBV14 | - | CASSRFIGSGANVLTF
17 | TRBV21-1 | - | CASSKGDRVHLIYEQYF
18 | TRBV24-1 | few | CATSESVGVGTGTDTQYF